Listed below are T cell receptor beta chains from one sample, sequenced in a study of blood T cells in healthy people across ages. In TCRdb, the 5' RACE reads were re-called with MiXCR into one record per CDR3 protein. The sample shows 850,000 to 1,000,000 distinct CDR3 sequences, around 49% of them seen only once. The sequenced sample consisted of blood. The origin of the receptors is a young man in good health. The CDR3 runs from the conserved cysteine through the conserved F or W. D genes are given only for firm matches. Expanded clones get a size class; other rows say once, few or many, or leave the size out.

d_gene	v_gene	j_gene	abundance	CDR3aa	CDR3nt
-	TRBV4-1	TRBJ1-4	-	CASSRQPGEAYEKLFF	TGCGCCAGCAGCCGACAGCCAGGGGAGGCGTATGAAAAACTGTTTTTT
-	TRBV20-1	TRBJ2-1	-	CSARRQGLNEQFF	TGCAGTGCTAGGAGGCAGGGGCTCAATGAGCAGTTCTTC
-	TRBV7-9	TRBJ2-1	-	CASSNLWRGVVNEQFF	TGTGCCAGCAGCAATCTATGGCGGGGAGTGGTCAATGAGCAGTTCTTC
-	TRBV20-1	TRBJ2-5	-	CSARVDGPKGETQYF	TGCAGTGCTAGAGTAGACGGCCCTAAAGGGGAGACCCAGTACTTC
-	TRBV7-2	TRBJ2-3	-	CASSVLTGVSTDTQYF	TGTGCCAGCAGCGTCCTAACGGGGGTGAGCACAGATACGCAGTATTTT
-	TRBV7-9	TRBJ2-7	-	CANSLAPGVDEQYF	TGTGCCAACAGCTTAGCGCCAGGGGTCGACGAGCAGTACTTC
TRBD1	TRBV28	TRBJ2-7	-	CATRDRGLIPRNEQYF	TGTGCCACCCGGGACAGGGGATTGATTCCACGTAACGAGCAGTACTTC
-	TRBV20-1	TRBJ2-7	-	CSARGESSYEQYF	TGCAGTGCTAGGGGGGAGAGCTCCTACGAGCAGTACTTC
-	TRBV6-1	TRBJ2-7	few	CASSEVGLGYEQYF	TGTGCCAGCAGTGAAGTGGGGCTAGGTTACGAGCAGTACTTC
-	TRBV30	TRBJ1-5	-	CAWSVLSNQPQHF	TGTGCCTGGAGTGTACTAAGCAATCAGCCCCAGCATTTT
TRBD1	TRBV7-9	TRBJ1-2	-	CASTLTGGAEDYTF	TGTGCCAGCACCCTGACAGGGGGCGCCGAGGACTACACCTTC
-	TRBV7-8	TRBJ2-5	-	CASSPTQGSTKTQYF	TGTGCCAGCAGCCCCACACAGGGCAGTACAAAGACCCAGTACTTC
TRBD1	TRBV6-2/TRBV6-3	TRBJ2-1	few	CASSRGTGPYNEQFF	TGTGCCAGCAGTAGAGGGACAGGTCCATACAATGAGCAGTTCTTC
-	TRBV20-1	TRBJ2-3	few	CSARLAGPDTQYF	TGCAGTGCTAGACTAGCCGGGCCAGATACGCAGTATTTT
-	TRBV7-9	TRBJ2-5	few	CASSLVPRVETQYF	TGTGCCAGCAGCTTAGTACCGCGGGTGGAGACCCAGTACTTC
-	TRBV5-1	TRBJ2-5	-	CASSLGKPQETQYF	TGCGCCAGCAGCTTGGGAAAGCCCCAAGAGACCCAGTACTTC
TRBD1	TRBV2	TRBJ2-6	few	CASSEEPGQRISGANVLTF	TGTGCCAGTAGTGAAGAACCGGGACAGCGAATCTCTGGGGCCAACGTCCTGACTTTC
-	TRBV20-1	TRBJ2-7	-	CSARDVVGFPSYEQYF	TGCAGTGCTAGAGATGTGGTCGGCTTTCCATCCTACGAGCAGTACTTC
TRBD2	TRBV6-1	TRBJ2-7	-	CASRPSGGPYNEQYF	TGTGCCAGCAGGCCTAGCGGGGGTCCTTACAATGAGCAGTACTTC
-	TRBV12-3/TRBV12-4	TRBJ2-3	-	CASSLPHTSLQPMVPDTQYF	TGTGCCAGCAGCCTACCACATACTTCACTTCAACCCATGGTCCCAGATACGCAGTATTTT
-	TRBV20-1	TRBJ1-3	-	CSARDSMRGTGNTIYF	TGCAGTGCTAGAGATTCCATGAGGGGGACTGGAAACACCATATATTTT
-	TRBV2	TRBJ2-2	-	CASSEQFYGGTGELFF	TGTGCCAGCAGTGAGCAGTTTTACGGGGGCACCGGGGAGCTGTTTTTT
TRBD2	TRBV28	TRBJ2-1	-	CASSTAGGGAYNEQFF	TGTGCCAGCAGTACCGCCGGGGGGGGCGCCTACAATGAGCAGTTCTTC
TRBD2	TRBV28	TRBJ2-3	-	CASSLWASGGGTDTQYF	TGTGCCAGCAGTTTATGGGCTAGCGGGGGCGGCACAGATACGCAGTATTTT
-	TRBV7-6	TRBJ2-5	-	CVSSLHNNEQYF	TGTGTCAGCAGCTTACACAACAATGAGCAGTACTTC
-	TRBV5-1	TRBJ1-2	-	CASSLEAHGYTF	TGCGCCAGCAGCTTGGAGGCCCATGGCTACACCTTC
-	TRBV5-1	TRBJ2-1	-	CASISRRDEQFF	TGCGCCAGCATCAGCCGACGGGATGAGCAGTTCTTC
TRBD2	TRBV6-2/TRBV6-3	TRBJ2-7	-	CASNYSSPSGGAEQYF	TGTGCCAGCAATTACTCGAGTCCTAGCGGGGGGGCCGAGCAGTACTTC
-	TRBV5-1	TRBJ2-5	-	CASSLLQERETQYF	TGCGCCAGCAGCTTGCTCCAGGAGAGGGAGACCCAGTACTTC